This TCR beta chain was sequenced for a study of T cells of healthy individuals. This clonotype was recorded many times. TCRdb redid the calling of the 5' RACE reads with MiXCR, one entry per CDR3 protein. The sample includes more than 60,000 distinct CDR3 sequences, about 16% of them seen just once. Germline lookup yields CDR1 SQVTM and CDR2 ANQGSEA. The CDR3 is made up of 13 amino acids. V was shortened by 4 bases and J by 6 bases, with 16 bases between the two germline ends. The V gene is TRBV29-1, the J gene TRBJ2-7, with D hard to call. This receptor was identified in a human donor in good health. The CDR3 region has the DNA TGCAGCGTTGCCCCCAGAGGTGTCGGCGAGCAGTACTTC. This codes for CSVAPRGVGEQYF.